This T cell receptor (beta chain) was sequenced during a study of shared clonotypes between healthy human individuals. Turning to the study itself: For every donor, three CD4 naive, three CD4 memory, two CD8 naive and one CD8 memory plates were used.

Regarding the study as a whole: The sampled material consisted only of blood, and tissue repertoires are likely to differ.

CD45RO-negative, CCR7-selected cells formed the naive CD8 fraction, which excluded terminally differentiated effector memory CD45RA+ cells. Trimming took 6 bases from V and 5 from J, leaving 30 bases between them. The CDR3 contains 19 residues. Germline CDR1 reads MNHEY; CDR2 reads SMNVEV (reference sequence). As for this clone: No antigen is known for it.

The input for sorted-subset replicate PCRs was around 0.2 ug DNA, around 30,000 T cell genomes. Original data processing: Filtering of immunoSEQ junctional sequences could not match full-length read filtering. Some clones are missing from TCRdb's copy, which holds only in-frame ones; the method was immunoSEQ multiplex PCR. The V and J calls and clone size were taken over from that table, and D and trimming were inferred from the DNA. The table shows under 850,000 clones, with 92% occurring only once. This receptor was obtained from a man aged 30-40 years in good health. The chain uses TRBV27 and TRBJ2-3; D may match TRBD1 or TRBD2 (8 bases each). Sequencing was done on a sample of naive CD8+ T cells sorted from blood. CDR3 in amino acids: CASSSGDRISGIQRDTQYF. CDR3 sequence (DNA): TGTGCCAGCAGCTCAGGGGACAGGATTAGCGGGATCCAACGAGATACGCAGTATTTT.